These T cell receptor beta chains were read from a single sample in a study of blood T cell repertoires in COVID-19. Only in-frame clones appear in the TCRdb table, and some are missing; sequencing was by immunoSEQ multiplex PCR. This table holds about 190,000 clones, around 85% found once. The specimen was peripheral blood. The receptors originated from a woman between 50 and 59 years old with acute or convalescent COVID-19. CDR3s include the opening cysteine and the closing phenylalanine or tryptophan. Each record gives: V gene, clone size, D gene, J gene, CDR3 protein, CDR3 DNA. D genes are given only for firm matches. Size tells how often a clone was seen (once, few, many) or the class of an expanded clone, and some rows leave it out.

>TRBV5-1|once|NA|TRBJ1-2
CASSNLAGGYTF
TGCGCCAGCAGTAACCTGGCGGGAGGCTACACCTTC
>TRBV24-1|NA|NA|TRBJ2-2
CATSDLQGTLNTGELFF
TGTGCCACCAGTGATTTGCAGGGGACACTGAACACCGGGGAGCTGTTTTTT
>TRBV6-5|NA|TRBD1|TRBJ1-5
CASSSRGRGGNQPQHF
TGTGCCAGCAGTTCCAGGGGGCGAGGGGGCAATCAGCCCCAGCATTTT
>TRBV11-2|NA|TRBD1|TRBJ1-1
CASRKGAQQGAKNTEAFF
TGTGCCAGCAGAAAAGGGGCCCAACAGGGGGCGAAGAACACTGAAGCTTTCTTT
>TRBV10-3|NA|TRBD1|TRBJ2-1
CAISSQGYEQFF
TGTGCCATCAGCTCACAGGGGTATGAGCAGTTCTTC
>TRBV27|NA|NA|TRBJ2-3
CASSLRTSTDTQYF
TGTGCCAGCAGTTTACGGACTAGCACAGATACGCAGTATTTT
>TRBV6-5|NA|TRBD1|TRBJ1-4
CASSYAGQNNEKLFF
TGTGCCAGCAGTTACGCGGGACAGAACAATGAAAAACTGTTTTTT
>TRBV19|NA|NA|TRBJ1-1
CASSIPGLPNTEAFF
TGTGCCAGTAGTATCCCGGGACTCCCGAACACTGAAGCTTTCTTT
>TRBV9|NA|TRBD1|TRBJ2-3
CASSPGVGQTGDTQYF
TGTGCCAGCAGCCCAGGGGTGGGACAGACAGGGGATACGCAGTATTTT
>TRBV3-1/TRBV3-2|once|NA|TRBJ1-3
CASSQDTRGNTIYF
TGTGCCAGCAGCCAAGATACCAGGGGAAACACCATATATTTT
>TRBV5-6|NA|TRBD2|TRBJ2-3
CASSSDGLAGVADTQYF
TGTGCCAGCAGCTCTGATGGACTAGCGGGAGTCGCAGATACGCAGTATTTT
>TRBV7-2|NA|TRBD2|TRBJ2-3
CASSLLAGGPDTQYF
TGTGCCAGCAGCTTACTAGCGGGGGGGCCAGATACGCAGTATTTT
>TRBV28|NA|TRBD1|TRBJ1-1
CASSSAGTGGVNTEAFF
TGTGCCAGCAGTTCCGCCGGGACAGGGGGCGTGAACACTGAAGCTTTCTTT
>TRBV5-1|NA|NA|TRBJ1-1
CASSLGDTPNTEAFF
TGCGCCAGCAGCTTGGGGGACACACCCAACACTGAAGCTTTCTTT
>TRBV5-4|NA|NA|TRBJ1-2
CASSLGTGGYTF
TGTGCCAGCAGCTTGGGAACGGGAGGCTACACCTTC
>TRBV7-2|NA|TRBD1|TRBJ2-2
CASSPTQGRTGELFF
TGTGCCAGCAGCCCTACACAGGGGCGGACCGGGGAGCTGTTTTTT
>TRBV5-4|NA|TRBD1|TRBJ1-2
CASRSDRGADNTF
TGTGCCAGCAGATCCGACAGGGGGGCCGACAACACCTTC
>TRBV24-1|NA|TRBD1|TRBJ2-1
CATSETGARSYNEQFF
TGTGCCACCAGTGAGACAGGGGCTCGCTCCTACAATGAGCAGTTCTTC
>TRBV19|few|TRBD2|TRBJ2-2
CASKILDGRWELFF
TGTGCCAGTAAAATCCTCGACGGGAGGTGGGAGCTGTTTTTT
>TRBV7-8|NA|NA|TRBJ1-1
CASNPRGGAVSSEAFF
TGTGCCAGCAACCCTAGGGGGGGCGCAGTGTCCTCTGAAGCTTTCTTT
>TRBV11-2|NA|NA|TRBJ2-2
CASSLRGAGTGELFF
TGTGCCAGCAGCTTACGGGGGGCAGGGACCGGGGAGCTGTTTTTT
>TRBV7-2|NA|TRBD1|TRBJ2-6
CASSLGQGLAGANVLTF
TGTGCCAGCAGCTTGGGACAGGGTCTGGCTGGGGCCAACGTCCTGACTTTC
>TRBV14|once|NA|TRBJ2-7
CASSQVVQSIYEQYF
TGTGCCAGCAGCCAAGTAGTACAGTCTATCTACGAGCAGTACTTC
>TRBV7-2|NA|TRBD2|TRBJ2-2
CASITRRSGGAFGELFF
TGTGCCAGCATTACAAGGCGGAGCGGGGGGGCTTTCGGGGAGCTGTTTTTT
>TRBV28|NA|NA|TRBJ1-1
CASSSAGERRNTEAFF
TGTGCCAGCAGTTCGGCAGGGGAGAGGAGGAACACTGAAGCTTTCTTT
>TRBV4-2|NA|TRBD2|TRBJ2-2
CASSPRGGSNTGELFF
TGTGCCAGCAGCCCCCGGGGGGGGTCGAACACCGGGGAGCTGTTTTTT
>TRBV6-5|NA|NA|TRBJ1-5
CASRIGDYSNQPQHF
TGTGCCAGCAGGATTGGAGATTATAGCAATCAGCCCCAGCATTTT
>TRBV4-3|NA|NA|TRBJ1-1
CASSQDLTEWRNTEAFF
TGCGCCAGCAGCCAAGATCTTACAGAGTGGCGGAACACTGAAGCTTTCTTT
>TRBV24-1|NA|TRBD1|TRBJ1-6
CATSGPPGQGFNSPLHF
TGTGCCACCAGTGGACCCCCGGGACAGGGTTTTAATTCACCCCTCCACTTT
>TRBV3-1/TRBV3-2|once|TRBD1|TRBJ1-3
CASSPRQGIAGNTIYF
TGTGCCAGCAGCCCCCGACAGGGGATAGCTGGAAACACCATATATTTT
>TRBV29-1|NA|TRBD1|TRBJ1-2
CSVLGTGLRYTF
TGCAGCGTGCTCGGGACAGGCCTTCGCTACACCTTC
>TRBV28|NA|TRBD1|TRBJ2-1
CASSLSGGSYNEQFF
TGTGCCAGCAGTTTATCAGGGGGCTCCTACAATGAGCAGTTCTTC
>TRBV7-2|NA|NA|TRBJ1-1
CASSLEAGKEAFF
TGTGCCAGCAGCTTAGAGGCAGGGAAGGAAGCTTTCTTT
>TRBV5-1|NA|NA|TRBJ2-2
CASSLGQGGTGELFF
TGCGCCAGCAGCTTGGGACAGGGAGGCACCGGGGAGCTGTTTTTT
>TRBV19|NA|NA|TRBJ1-5
CASHERVSNQPQHF
TGTGCCAGTCATGAGAGGGTTAGCAATCAGCCCCAGCATTTT
>TRBV3-1/TRBV3-2|NA|TRBD1|TRBJ1-2
CASSQGGQGINYGYTF
TGTGCCAGCAGCCAAGGCGGACAGGGGATTAACTATGGCTACACCTTC
>TRBV3-1/TRBV3-2|NA|NA|TRBJ1-3
CASSQDRQRNTIYF
TGTGCCAGCAGCCAAGACAGGCAGCGAAACACCATATATTTT
>TRBV7-9|NA|NA|TRBJ2-7
CASSPIDSYEQYF
TGTGCCAGCAGCCCCATAGACAGTTACGAGCAGTACTTC
>TRBV12-3/TRBV12-4|NA|NA|TRBJ2-7
CASSSWRTYEQYF
TGTGCCAGCAGTTCGTGGAGGACCTACGAGCAGTACTTC
>TRBV18|NA|TRBD1|TRBJ1-1
CASSLQGAGGNTEAFF
TGTGCCAGCTCCCTTCAGGGGGCGGGTGGGAACACTGAAGCTTTCTTT